This entry concerns a single T cell receptor (beta chain). Vbeta (60) and Jbeta (13) primers were used in the PCR. TCRdb keeps only in-frame clones here, not all; method: immunoSEQ multiplex PCR. Here the sample spans 130,000 or so clones, about 75% being singletons. This sample stems from a study of cytomegalovirus exposure and HLA in healthy donors. Study background: There were approximately 81 million unique TCRs (from HLA-typed donors) in an early data release.

The length of the CDR3 is 14 residues. The TCR was taken from a man aged 35 to 55 in good health and CMV-seronegative. The V and J genes are TRBV21-1 and TRBJ1-1; the table calls TRBD1, which could not be checked here. TRBV21-1 constitutes a pseudogene. Sequencing used PBMCs. As DNA, the CDR3 is TGTGCCAGCAGCAAGGGCACCATGAACACTGAAGCTTTCTTT. Protein sequence: CASSKGTMNTEAFF.